This TCR beta chain was observed in a study of vaccination and CD4 T cells after COVID-19. Looking at the study overall: Between diagnosis and the drawing of post-COVID samples lay a median roughly 100 days (range 35 to 161). Cells were stimulated with overlapping spike peptide pools from SARS-CoV-2, HCoV-NL63, HCoV-OC43 and HCoV-229E. Each control culture was treated with a CEFX pool, an HIV-1 Nef pool, or no peptide.

This clonotype has just a few counts. Its cognate antigen is unknown. The CDR3 spans 13 residues. CDR1 is GTSNPN, CDR2 SVGIG, per germline (reference sequence). V was clipped by 1 base and J by 2 bases, with 9 bases between them. Sequenced with the Oncomine TCR Beta short-read assay was DNA taken from cultured CD4+ T cells. In this case, cultured CD4+ T cells provided the extracted genomic DNA. From the PCR reads, TCRdb called clonotypes with MiXCR, one entry per CDR3 protein. In the table there are about 4,400 distinct CDR3 sequences, around 23% of which are singletons. Treatment: approximately nine-day PBMC culture with coronavirus spike peptide pools or control peptides (ViraFEST assay).

The sample taken for sequencing was CD4+ T cells from blood, cultured in vitro. The chain couples TRBV30 to TRBJ2-7, with a possible D match to TRBD1 (6 bases). This receptor was obtained from a human donor who had recovered from COVID-19. Here the CDR3 reads CAWSGDIPYEQYF. DNA for the CDR3: TGTGCCTGGAGTGGGGACATTCCCTACGAGCAGTACTTC.